These T cell receptor beta chains were read from a single sample in a study of blood T cell repertoires in COVID-19. Assay: immunoSEQ multiplex PCR; the TCRdb copy retains only in-frame clones and omits some. The table lists under 100,000 clones, about nine tenths of them singletons. The sequencing input was peripheral blood. The receptors originated from a man over 45 with acute or convalescent COVID-19. Each CDR3 is given with its conserved first and last residue.

TRBJ1-3 15 TRBV3-1/TRBV3-2 CASSARDRSGNTIYF
TRBJ2-1 16 TRBV24-1 CATSDGAGGIYNEQFF
TRBJ2-3 16 TRBV4-3 CASSQDPGGSTDTQYF
TRBJ1-6 15 TRBV19 CASSRRQTSNSPLHF
TRBJ2-7 15 TRBV5-4 CASSASLAGGYEQYF
TRBJ1-1 14 TRBV9 CASSGSDRVTEAFF
TRBJ2-3 14 TRBV11-3 CASSWGGSTDTQYF
TRBJ1-2 14 TRBV5-6 CASSPPDRDYGYTF
TRBJ1-3 15 TRBV29-1 CSVVSGESSGNTIYF
TRBJ2-2 14 TRBV18 CASSPLGGTGELFF
TRBJ1-3 14 TRBV7-2 CASSQGQPGNTIYF
TRBJ2-2 23 TRBV5-1 CASSSSPSGTRGGLRGSTGELFF
TRBJ2-4 16 TRBV27 CASSSPSGSGKNIQYF
TRBJ2-3 13 TRBV7-2 CASSSGDTDTQYF
TRBJ2-3 16 TRBV5-1 CASQMAGRGRTDTQYF
TRBJ2-3 15 TRBV27 CASSLVGGLPDTQYF
TRBJ1-3 16 TRBV6-1 CASSVGQGASGNTIYF
TRBJ1-2 12 TRBV16 CASTDPRGDYTF
TRBJ1-3 14 TRBV24-1 CATSDRGGGNTIYF
TRBJ2-1 13 TRBV5-1 CASSLTSSNEQFF
TRBJ1-2 15 TRBV5-6 CASSLVGGGNYGYTF
TRBJ2-2 17 TRBV24-1 CATSERTSGSNTGELFF
TRBJ1-5 15 TRBV19 CASSTQDRTGQPQHF
TRBJ2-2 13 TRBV12-5 CASGRGVPGELFF
TRBJ2-7 14 TRBV7-9 CASSLARGLNEQYF
TRBJ1-1 13 TRBV6-2/TRBV6-3 CASSYSTGFEAFF
TRBJ1-5 17 TRBV7-8 CASSSLPGLPGGQPQHF
TRBJ2-7 16 TRBV6-5 CASSYSTGQGAYEQYF
TRBJ1-1 16 TRBV10-2 CASWQENDRRNTEAFF